Following are 12 T cell receptor beta chains from one sample sequenced in a study of blood T cell repertoires in COVID-19. Libraries were prepared by immunoSEQ multiplex PCR; TCRdb keeps only in-frame clonotypes and omits some of them. This table holds about 88,000 clones, over 75% found once. Sequenced material: peripheral blood. The receptors derive from a woman over 75 with acute or convalescent COVID-19.

V and J are TRBV2 and TRBJ2-1; 7 nucleotides align to TRBD2. This CDR3 comprises 15 residues. V dropped 4 bases and J dropped 4; count of bases not matched to a gene: 7. Germline loops: CDR1 SNHLY, CDR2 FYNNEI. CDR3 loop: CASSAERGDYNEQFF. The CDR3 region has the DNA TGTGCCAGCAGTGCGGAACGGGGGGATTACAATGAGCAGTTCTTC. Together with reference TRBV2 and TRBJ2-1, the CDR3 gives the full variable domain: EPEVTQTPSHQVTQMGQEVILRCVPISNHLYFYWYRQILGQKVEFLVSFYNNEISEKSEIFDDQFSVERPDGSNFTLKIRSTKLEDSAMYFCASSAERGDYNEQFFGPGTRLTVL.

J is TRBJ2-5 and V is TRBV7-6; 8 nucleotides match TRBD2. Per germline, CDR1 SGHVS and CDR2 FNYEAQ. The CDR3 is made up of 16 amino acids. The V segment lost 0 bases and the J segment 2 bases; nucleotides outside the gene matches: 5. The CDR3 reads CASSLAASGPQETQYF. The CDR3 DNA is TGTGCCAGCAGCTTAGCGGCTAGCGGGCCTCAAGAGACCCAGTACTTC. Variable domain in full (rest from reference TRBV7-6 and TRBJ2-5): GAGVSQSPRYKVTKRGQDVALRCDPISGHVSLYWYRQALGQGPEFLTYFNYEAQQDKSGLPNDRFSAERPEGSISTLTIQRTEQRDSAMYRCASSLAASGPQETQYFGPGTRLLVL.

J is TRBJ2-7 and V is TRBV11-2; 7 bases agree with TRBD2. This CDR3 has 15 amino acids. Per germline, CDR1 SGHAT and CDR2 FQNNGV. The V gene end was trimmed by 1 base and the J gene end by 2 bases; junction bases not matched to a gene: 5. The CDR3 sequence: CASSLVSSGTYEQYF. CDR3 nucleotides: TGTGCCAGCAGCTTAGTGTCTAGCGGAACCTACGAGCAGTACTTC. Together with reference TRBV11-2 and TRBJ2-7, the CDR3 gives the full variable domain: EAGVAQSPRYKIIEKRQSVAFWCNPISGHATLYWYQQILGQGPKLLIQFQNNGVVDDSQLPKDRFSAERLKGVDSTLKIQPAKLEDSAVYLCASSLVSSGTYEQYFGPGTRLTVT.

V is TRBV7-2 and J is TRBJ2-7, with TRBD2 identical over 8 bases. CDR3 size: 16 residues. Germline CDR1 and CDR2: SGHTA and FQGNSA. V was pared by 2 bases and J by 3 bases, with 9 bases of the junction left unmatched. As DNA, the CDR3 is TGTGCCAGCAGCTTACGTGGAGGGGCGGGAGGCTACGAGCAGTACTTC. It is translated as CASSLRGGAGGYEQYF.

The chain combines TRBV7-2 with TRBJ1-2; the match to TRBD1 covers 7 bases. The CDR3 is 16 amino acids. The germline V gene encodes CDR1 SGHTA and CDR2 FQGNSA. V was pared by 5 bases and J by 0 bases, with 9 bases of the junction left unmatched. The CDR3 loop reads CASSVNAGTANYGYTF. The CDR3 nucleotides read TGTGCCAGCAGCGTAAACGCCGGGACAGCTAACTATGGCTACACCTTC.

This rearrangement joins TRBV7-8 to TRBJ1-3, with 7 bases matching TRBD1. The CDR3 has 14 amino acids. J lost 3 bases, V lost 5 bases, and 4 bases had no gene match. Germline V CDR1 and CDR2: SGHVS, FQNEAQ. The CDR3 sequence is CASSTGVGGNTIYF. CDR3 DNA sequence: TGTGCCAGCAGCACAGGGGTAGGTGGAAACACCATATATTTT.

The chain combines TRBV24-1 with TRBJ2-1; 10 bases map to TRBD2. V dropped 6 bases and J dropped 4; count of bases not matched to a gene: 5. Germline values: CDR1 KGHDR, CDR2 SFDVKD. The CDR3 has 15 residues. The CDR3: CATSNKRGGYNEQFF. The CDR3 nucleotides are TGTGCCACCAGTAATAAGCGGGGGGGGTACAATGAGCAGTTCTTC.

The chain has TRBV7-2 and TRBJ1-1; a weak D match, TRBD1 (5 bases). The germline V gene encodes CDR1 SGHTA and CDR2 FQGNSA. With 1 base removed from V and 8 bases from J, the gap between germline ends came to 11 bases. The CDR3 contains 13 residues. CDR3: CASSLGGGTEAFF. The CDR3 bases are TGTGCCAGCAGCTTAGGGGGAGGGACGGAAGCTTTCTTT.

This chain connects TRBV7-8 to TRBJ2-1; 13 bases line up with TRBD2. CDR3 size: 16 residues. Per the germline V gene, CDR1 is SGHVS and CDR2 is FQNEAQ. With 4 bases clipped from V and 9 bases from J, the junction kept 9 bases outside the gene matches. The CDR3 bases are TGTGCCAGCAGCTCCACGGGACTAGCGGGACGAGGTGAGCAGTTCTTC. Protein product: CASSSTGLAGRGEQFF.

The chain couples TRBV19 to TRBJ1-1; weak D call: TRBD1 (5 bases). CDR1 LNHDA and CDR2 SQIVND come from the germline V gene (reference sequence). V lost 1 base to trimming and J lost 7 bases, with 10 bases between them. The CDR3 is 13 amino acids. In DNA, the CDR3 is TGTGCCAGTAGTATAGGACAGAGCAATGAAGCTTTCTTT. It yields the protein CASSIGQSNEAFF.

The chain recombines TRBV10-1 with TRBJ2-7; 9 bases align to TRBD1. This CDR3 has 15 residues. Trimming removed 6 bases from V and 3 bases from J; junction bases left unmatched: 9. Germline V gives CDR1 WNHNN, CDR2 SYGVQD (reference sequence). CDR3: CASSEVGQGDYEQYF. The DNA for the CDR3 is TGCGCCAGCAGCGAGGTGGGACAGGGCGACTACGAGCAGTACTTC.

The chain carries TRBV5-1 and TRBJ2-2; tentative D call: TRBD1 (6 bases). Germline values: CDR1 SGHRS, CDR2 YFSETQ. CDR3 length equals 15 residues. V was clipped by 5 bases and J by 2 bases, with 13 bases between them. The CDR3 sequence: CASRGSGANTGELFF. The CDR3 region has the DNA TGCGCCAGCAGGGGGTCAGGGGCCAACACCGGGGAGCTGTTTTTT.